This TCR beta chain is from a study of cytotoxic CD8 clonotypes in ibrutinib-treated CLL. This clone has just a few counts. Per the germline V gene, CDR1 is ENHRY and CDR2 is SYGVKD. V shed 4 bases and J shed 0 bases, with 3 bases lying between them. This CDR3 has 12 amino acids. The table came from immunoSEQ multiplex PCR; TCRdb's copy has only in-frame clones and leaves some out. The table includes approximately 97,000 clones, 77% detected once. The sequencing used PBMCs, collected after 24 months of ibrutinib treatment. This chain joins TRBV10-3 and TRBJ2-5, with no clear D. The clonotype originates from a human donor with chronic lymphocytic leukemia. The CDR3 loop reads CAISGYQETQYF. Here the CDR3 DNA reads TGTGCCATCAGTGGGTACCAAGAGACCCAGTACTTC.